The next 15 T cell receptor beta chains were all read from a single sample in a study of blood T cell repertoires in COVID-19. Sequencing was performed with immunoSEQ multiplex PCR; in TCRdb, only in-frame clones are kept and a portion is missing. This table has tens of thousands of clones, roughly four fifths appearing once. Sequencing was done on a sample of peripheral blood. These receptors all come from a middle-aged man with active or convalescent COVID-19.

CDR3 in DNA: TGTGCCAGCTCACTAAGGGGGCAGAACACTGAAGCTTTCTTT. Translation: CASSLRGQNTEAFF. This sequence joins TRBV18 and TRBJ1-1; 7 nucleotides align to TRBD1. Per the germline V gene, CDR1 is KGHSH and CDR2 is LQKENI. Unmatched junction bases numbered 3, after V lost 4 bases and J lost 1 base. This CDR3 has 14 amino acids. The full variable domain, in which reference TRBV18 and TRBJ1-1 provide the parts outside the CDR3, is NAGVMQNPRHLVRRRGQEARLRCSPMKGHSHVYWYRQLPEEGLKFMVYLQKENIIDESGMPKERFSAEFPKEGPSILRIQQVVRGDSAAYFCASSLRGQNTEAFFGQGTRLTVV.

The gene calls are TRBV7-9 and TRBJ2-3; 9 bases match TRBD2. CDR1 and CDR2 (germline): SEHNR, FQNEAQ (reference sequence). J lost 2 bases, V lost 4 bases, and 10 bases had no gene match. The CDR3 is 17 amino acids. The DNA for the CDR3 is TGTGCCAGCAGCTCCCAGGTAGCGGGGGCCAACACAGATACGCAGTATTTT. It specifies CASSSQVAGANTDTQYF.

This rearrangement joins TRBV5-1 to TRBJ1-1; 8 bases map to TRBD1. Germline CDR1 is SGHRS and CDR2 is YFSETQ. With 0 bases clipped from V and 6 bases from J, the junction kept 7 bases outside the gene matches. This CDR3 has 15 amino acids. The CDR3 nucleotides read TGCGCCAGCAGCTTGGGGCCGGACAGGGTTGCTGAAGCTTTCTTT. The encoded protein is CASSLGPDRVAEAFF.

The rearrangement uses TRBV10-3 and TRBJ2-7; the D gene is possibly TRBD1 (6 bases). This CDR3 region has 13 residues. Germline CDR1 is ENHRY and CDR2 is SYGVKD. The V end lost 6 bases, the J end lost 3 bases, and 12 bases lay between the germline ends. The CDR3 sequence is CAIRDSTYYEQYF. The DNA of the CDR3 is TGTGCCATCAGGGACAGCACCTACTACGAGCAGTACTTC.

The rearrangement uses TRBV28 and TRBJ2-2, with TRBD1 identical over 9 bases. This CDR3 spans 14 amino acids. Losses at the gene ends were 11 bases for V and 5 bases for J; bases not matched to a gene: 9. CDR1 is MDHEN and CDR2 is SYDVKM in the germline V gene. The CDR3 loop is CAGAPDRGTGELFF. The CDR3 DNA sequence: TGTGCCGGTGCCCCGGACAGGGGTACCGGGGAGCTGTTTTTT.

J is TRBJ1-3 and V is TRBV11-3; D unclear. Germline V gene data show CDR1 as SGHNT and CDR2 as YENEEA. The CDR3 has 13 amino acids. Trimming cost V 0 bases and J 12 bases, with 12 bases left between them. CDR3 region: CASSLDPSHHIYF. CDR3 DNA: TGTGCCAGCAGCTTAGATCCCAGTCATCACATATATTTT.

The DNA of the CDR3 is TGTGCCAGCAGCTTAGTTGTCGGACAGGGAACGGAAAAACTGTTTTTT. Its translation: CASSLVVGQGTEKLFF. The chain carries TRBV7-9 and TRBJ1-4; the match to TRBD1 covers 8 bases. The CDR3 loop spans 16 amino acids. The V gene end was trimmed by 1 base and the J gene end by 8 bases; junction bases not matched to a gene: 9. CDR1 is SEHNR and CDR2 is FQNEAQ in the germline V gene (reference sequence).

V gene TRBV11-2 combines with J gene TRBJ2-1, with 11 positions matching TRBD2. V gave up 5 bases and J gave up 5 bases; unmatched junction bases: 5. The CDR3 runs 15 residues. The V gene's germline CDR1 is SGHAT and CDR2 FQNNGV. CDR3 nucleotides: TGTGCCAGCAGCCTGACTAGCGGGGAAAACAATGAGCAGTTCTTC. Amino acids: CASSLTSGENNEQFF. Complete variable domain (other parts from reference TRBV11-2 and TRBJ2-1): EAGVAQSPRYKIIEKRQSVAFWCNPISGHATLYWYQQILGQGPKLLIQFQNNGVVDDSQLPKDRFSAERLKGVDSTLKIQPAKLEDSAVYLCASSLTSGENNEQFFGPGTRLTVL.

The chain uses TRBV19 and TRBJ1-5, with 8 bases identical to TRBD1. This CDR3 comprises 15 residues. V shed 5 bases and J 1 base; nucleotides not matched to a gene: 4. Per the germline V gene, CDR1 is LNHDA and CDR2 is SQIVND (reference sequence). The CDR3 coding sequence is TGTGCCAGTAGTTTACAGGGGGGAAGCAATCAGCCCCAGCATTTT. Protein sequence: CASSLQGGSNQPQHF. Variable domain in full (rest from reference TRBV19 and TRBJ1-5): DGGITQSPKYLFRKEGQNVTLSCEQNLNHDAMYWYRQDPGQGLRLIYYSQIVNDFQKGDIAEGYSVSREKKESFPLTVTSAQKNPTAFYLCASSLQGGSNQPQHFGDGTRLSIL.

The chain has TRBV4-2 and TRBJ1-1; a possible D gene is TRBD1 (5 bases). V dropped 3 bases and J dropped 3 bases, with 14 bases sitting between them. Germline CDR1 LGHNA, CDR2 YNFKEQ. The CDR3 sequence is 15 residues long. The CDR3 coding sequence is TGTGCCAGCAGCCAGGGGGTCCGGGAGGACACTGAAGCTTTCTTT. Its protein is CASSQGVREDTEAFF.

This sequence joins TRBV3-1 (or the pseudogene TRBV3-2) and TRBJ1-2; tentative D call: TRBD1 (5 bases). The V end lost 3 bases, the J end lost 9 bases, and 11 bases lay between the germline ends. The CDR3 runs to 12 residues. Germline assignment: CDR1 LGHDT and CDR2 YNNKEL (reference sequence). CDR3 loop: CASSHQDTSYTF. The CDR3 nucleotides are TGTGCCAGCAGCCACCAGGACACGAGCTACACCTTC.

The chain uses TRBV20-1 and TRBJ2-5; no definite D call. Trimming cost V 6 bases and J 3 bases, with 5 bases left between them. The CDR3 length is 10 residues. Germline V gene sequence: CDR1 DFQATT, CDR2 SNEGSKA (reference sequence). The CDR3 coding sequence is TGCAGTGCCAAAAAAGAGACCCAGTACTTC. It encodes CSAKKETQYF.

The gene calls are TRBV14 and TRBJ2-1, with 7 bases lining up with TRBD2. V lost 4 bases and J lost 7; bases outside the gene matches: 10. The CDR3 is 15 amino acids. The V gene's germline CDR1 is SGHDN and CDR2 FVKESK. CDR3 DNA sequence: TGTGCCAGCAGCCCTATTGGACTAGGTGAAAATGAGCAGTTCTTC. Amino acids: CASSPIGLGENEQFF. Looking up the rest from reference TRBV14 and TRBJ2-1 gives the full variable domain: EAGVTQFPSHSVIEKGQTVTLRCDPISGHDNLYWYRRVMGKEIKFLLHFVKESKQDESGMPNNRFLAERTGGTYSTLKVQPAELEDSGVYFCASSPIGLGENEQFFGPGTRLTVL.

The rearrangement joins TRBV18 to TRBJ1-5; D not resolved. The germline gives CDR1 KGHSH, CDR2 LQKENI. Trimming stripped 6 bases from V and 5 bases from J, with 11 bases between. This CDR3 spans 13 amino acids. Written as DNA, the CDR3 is TGTGCCAGCTCGTCGGGAAATTATCAGCCCCAGCATTTT. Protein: CASSSGNYQPQHF.

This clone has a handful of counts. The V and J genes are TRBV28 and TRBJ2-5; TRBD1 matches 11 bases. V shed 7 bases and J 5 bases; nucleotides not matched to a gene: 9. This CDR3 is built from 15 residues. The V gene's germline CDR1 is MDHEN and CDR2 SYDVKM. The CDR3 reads CASIPGQGAGETQYF. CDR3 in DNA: TGTGCCAGCATTCCCGGACAGGGGGCCGGGGAGACCCAGTACTTC.